One sample yielded the 20 T cell receptor beta chains listed below, sequenced in a study of long-term antiretroviral therapy in people with HIV. It was version v3.0 of the immunoSEQ assay that was run at survey level. The data were produced by immunoSEQ multiplex PCR, yet TCRdb's version contains in-frame clones alone and is incomplete. The sample includes around 40,000 clones, approximately 86% seen only once; the top ten take about 4.2%. This specimen consisted of unsorted PBMCs, obtained just before starting antiretroviral therapy. The source of these receptors is a woman aged 18-35 years with HIV.

V and J are TRBV9 and TRBJ2-1; D is uncertain. CDR1 and CDR2 (germline): SGDLS, YYNGEE. This CDR3 has 14 residues. With 0 bases removed from V and 7 bases from J, the gap between germline ends came to 11 bases. The CDR3 DNA follows: TGTGCCAGCAGCGTAGATGGTATTGGGAATGAGCAGTTCTTC. Its protein product is CASSVDGIGNEQFF.

CDR3 in amino acids: CASSLAAGNQPQHF. CDR3 nucleotide sequence: TGTGCCAGCAGTTTAGCGGCGGGGAATCAGCCCCAGCATTTT. This chain joins TRBV28 and TRBJ1-5, with unresolved D. Per the germline V gene, CDR1 is MDHEN and CDR2 is SYDVKM. Trimming pared 2 bases from V and 4 bases from J, leaving 9 bases between. The CDR3 is 14 amino acids.

The CDR3 DNA reads as TGTGCCAGCAGTACACCCCCGGGGACTGAAGCTTTCTTT. This sequence encodes CASSTPPGTEAFF. This chain joins TRBV28 and TRBJ1-1; D gene ambiguous. V gave up 5 bases and J gave up 5 bases, with 12 bases separating them. This CDR3 spans 13 amino acids. Germline loops: CDR1 MDHEN, CDR2 SYDVKM.

The chain employs TRBV6-4 and TRBJ2-3, with D perhaps TRBD1 or TRBD2 (6 bases each). The CDR3 covers 14 residues. CDR1 is MRHNA, CDR2 SNTAGT, per germline. Trimming cost V 11 bases and J 2 bases, with 17 bases left between them. In DNA form, the CDR3 reads TGTGCCGGGGGGAGACAGGAGCACACAGATACGCAGTATTTT. This encodes CAGGRQEHTDTQYF.

This chain joins TRBV18 and TRBJ2-2, with a possible D match to TRBD1 (5 bases). Trimming stripped 3 bases from V and 4 bases from J, with 12 bases between. Germline CDR1 KGHSH, CDR2 LQKENI. The CDR3 totals 15 residues. The CDR3 spells CASSPSPGLTGELFF. As DNA, the CDR3 is TGTGCCAGCTCACCTTCCCCAGGGCTCACCGGGGAGCTGTTTTTT.

V gene TRBV7-3 combines with J gene TRBJ2-5; the match to TRBD1 covers 7 bases. This CDR3 contains 15 residues. The V segment lost 5 bases and the J segment 5 bases; nucleotides outside the gene matches: 11. CDR1 SGHTA and CDR2 FQGTGA come from the germline V gene. CDR3 in DNA: TGTGCCAGCAGCCTCAATCCAGGGGGAATGGAGACCCAGTACTTC. Its protein is CASSLNPGGMETQYF. The variable domain in full, completed from reference TRBV7-3 and TRBJ2-5, reads GAGVSQTPSNKVTEKGKYVELRCDPISGHTALYWYRQSLGQGPEFLIYFQGTGAADDSGLPNDRFFAVRPEGSVSTLKIQRTERGDSAVYLCASSLNPGGMETQYFGPGTRLLVL.

The chain has TRBV6-1 and TRBJ2-1; D may be TRBD1 or TRBD2 (5 bases each). Germline CDR1 MNHNS, CDR2 SASEGT. The CDR3 spans 11 residues. The V end was cut by 5 bases, the J end by 11 bases, with 10 bases between. The CDR3 DNA follows: TGTGCCAGCAGTCCGCCGGGACAGCAGTTCTTC. Its protein product is CASSPPGQQFF.

V gene TRBV5-1 combines with J gene TRBJ1-4; possibly TRBD1 for D (5 bases). The CDR3 loop spans 15 amino acids. The germline V gene has CDR1 SGHRS and CDR2 YFSETQ. The ends were cut back, 0 bases at V and 8 bases at J, with 14 bases in the middle. CDR3 loop: CASSLAKGLEEKLFF. Here the CDR3 DNA reads TGCGCCAGCAGCTTGGCCAAGGGGTTAGAGGAAAAACTGTTTTTT. Full variable domain (outside the CDR3, taken from reference TRBV5-1 and TRBJ1-4): KAGVTQTPRYLIKTRGQQVTLSCSPISGHRSVSWYQQTPGQGLQFLFEYFSETQRNKGNFPGRFSGRQFSNSRSEMNVSTLELGDSALYLCASSLAKGLEEKLFFGSGTQLSVL.

V gene TRBV13 combines with J gene TRBJ2-3; 14 bases agree with TRBD2. Losses at the gene ends were 4 bases for V and 5 bases for J; bases not matched to a gene: 5. Germline-derived CDR1 and CDR2 are PRHDT and FYEKMQ (reference sequence). The CDR3 runs 16 residues. CDR3: CASSSGTSGRGDTQYF. As DNA, the CDR3 is TGTGCCAGCAGCTCCGGGACTAGCGGGAGAGGAGATACGCAGTATTTT.

The chain couples TRBV5-1 to TRBJ1-5; D unresolved. Germline CDR1 and CDR2: SGHRS and YFSETQ. This CDR3 has 15 residues. The V and J ends lost 3 bases and 4 bases respectively, with 14 bases between them. The CDR3 loop reads CASSSEGGLNQPQHF. CDR3 coding DNA: TGCGCCAGCAGCTCTGAGGGTGGGTTAAATCAGCCCCAGCATTTT.

The chain employs TRBV4-3 and TRBJ2-7; possible D gene TRBD1, 6 bases. V shed 0 bases and J shed 2 bases, with 17 bases lying between them. Per germline, CDR1 LGHNA and CDR2 YSLEER. The CDR3 has 17 amino acids. The CDR3 loop reads CASSQDDTGNTPYEQYF. DNA for the CDR3: TGCGCCAGCAGCCAAGACGATACAGGGAATACACCCTACGAGCAGTACTTC.

This chain links TRBV4-1 with TRBJ1-5; 8 nucleotides line up with TRBD1. The CDR3 length is 16 residues. CDR1 is MGHRA, CDR2 YSYEKL, per germline. Germline trimming cut 1 base from V and 5 bases from J; bases unmatched to any gene: 7. As DNA, the CDR3 is TGCGCCAGCAGCCAAGTTTTGTTCAGGGGGCATCAGCCCCAGCATTTT. It specifies CASSQVLFRGHQPQHF.

The chain carries TRBV7-2 and TRBJ2-3; 7 bases align to TRBD2. Germline values: CDR1 SGHTA, CDR2 FQGNSA. V was pared by 3 bases and J by 2 bases, with 2 bases of the junction left unmatched. The CDR3 totals 14 residues. The chain's CDR3 is CASSFGGTTDTQYF. CDR3 DNA: TGTGCCAGCAGCTTCGGGGGGACCACAGATACGCAGTATTTT. Using reference TRBV7-2 and TRBJ2-3 for the parts outside the CDR3, the full variable domain is GAGVSQSPSNKVTEKGKDVELRCDPISGHTALYWYRQSLGQGLEFLIYFQGNSAPDKSGLPSDRFSAERTGGSVSTLTIQRTQQEDSAVYLCASSFGGTTDTQYFGPGTRLTVL.

This clone has only a few counts. The J gene is TRBJ2-2, the V gene TRBV12-5; 11 nucleotides match TRBD2. Unmatched junction bases numbered 7, after V lost 6 bases and J lost 4 bases. The CDR3 is 16 residues long. CDR1 and CDR2 from the germline V gene are LGHNT and FRNRAP. CDR3 protein: CASGIAGGPVTGELFF. The DNA for the CDR3 is TGTGCTAGTGGGATAGCGGGAGGGCCGGTCACCGGGGAGCTGTTTTTT. The variable domain in full, completed from reference TRBV12-5 and TRBJ2-2, reads DARVTQTPRHKVTEMGQEVTMRCQPILGHNTVFWYRQTMMQGLELLAYFRNRAPLDDSGMPKDRFSAEMPDATLATLKIQPSEPRDSAVYFCASGIAGGPVTGELFFGEGSRLTVL.

This clone has a handful of counts. The genes are TRBV7-3 and TRBJ1-4, with 7 bases that match TRBD1. Unmatched junction bases numbered 4, after V lost 1 base and J lost 5 bases. The CDR3 loop spans 15 amino acids. The germline V gene encodes CDR1 SGHTA and CDR2 FQGTGA. The CDR3 region is CASSLNGQENEKLFF. The CDR3 coding sequence is TGTGCCAGCAGCTTAAACGGACAGGAAAATGAAAAACTGTTTTTT.

The chain carries TRBV19 and TRBJ2-7; D not certain. Looked up from germline, CDR1 is LNHDA and CDR2 is SQIVND (reference sequence). The CDR3 spans 12 residues. Trimming shortened V by 2 bases and J by 6 bases, and 8 bases separated the two germline ends. The CDR3 protein is CASSIPGTEQYF. CDR3 bases: TGTGCCAGTAGTATACCCGGTACCGAGCAGTACTTC. The full variable domain, completed using reference TRBV19 and TRBJ2-7, is DGGITQSPKYLFRKEGQNVTLSCEQNLNHDAMYWYRQDPGQGLRLIYYSQIVNDFQKGDIAEGYSVSREKKESFPLTVTSAQKNPTAFYLCASSIPGTEQYFGPGTRLTVT.

This clone was recorded only once. V usage is TRBV10-3 and J usage is TRBJ1-3; perhaps TRBD1 as D (6 bases). The CDR3 contains 15 residues. CDR1 ENHRY and CDR2 SYGVKD come from the germline V gene. Trimming removed 5 bases at V and 7 bases at J, with 18 bases between. In DNA form, the CDR3 reads TGTGCCATCAGTCCGAGGACAGAGAGTGGGAACACCATATATTTT. Translating gives CAISPRTESGNTIYF.

The CDR3 is CASSIGTGGANEQFF. The CDR3 region has the DNA TGTGCCAGCAGCATAGGGACAGGAGGGGCCAATGAGCAGTTCTTC. This chain joins TRBV5-4 and TRBJ2-1; 8 positions agree with TRBD1. Germline assignment: CDR1 SGHNT and CDR2 YYREEE (reference sequence). The junction had 9 bases not matched to a gene; V was cut back by 4 bases and J by 6 bases. The CDR3 has 15 residues.

The gene calls are TRBV9 and TRBJ2-5; D not resolved. Per the germline V gene, CDR1 is SGDLS and CDR2 is YYNGEE. The ends were cut back, 3 bases at V and 10 bases at J, with 13 bases in the middle. The CDR3 runs to 12 residues. Here the CDR3 reads CASSEGRGVQYF. Written as DNA, the CDR3 is TGTGCCAGCAGCGAAGGGCGTGGAGTCCAGTACTTC.

This rearrangement joins TRBV5-6 to TRBJ2-7, with 14 bases identical to TRBD2. CDR1 and CDR2 (germline): SGHDT, YYEEEE. This CDR3 has 16 amino acids. V was clipped by 3 bases and J by 6 bases; unmatched bases: 8. The CDR3 reads CASSWGTSGSRGEQYF. Written as DNA, the CDR3 is TGTGCCAGCAGCTGGGGGACTAGCGGGAGTAGGGGCGAGCAGTACTTC.